This TCR beta chain was captured by sequencing in a study of human thymus T cells. Resections that were taken during corrective heart surgery supplied the thymus tissue. Those donating were healthy Finnish infants in corrective surgery for congenital heart defects. Some clones are missing from TCRdb's copy, which holds only in-frame ones; the method was immunoSEQ multiplex PCR. Of about 130,000 clones in the sample, around 94% were seen once. The sequence came from a boy under two years old with a congenital heart defect but otherwise immunologically healthy. The specimen sequenced was thymus tissue.

CDR3 amino acids: CASSQDPRQAGNTIYF. The CDR3 region has the DNA TGTGCCAGCAGCCAAGATCCCCGACAGGCGGGAAACACCATATATTTT. This chain links TRBV14 with TRBJ1-3; D might be TRBD1 (6 bases). Trimming removed 0 bases at V and 4 bases at J, with 13 bases between. The germline V gene encodes CDR1 SGHDN and CDR2 FVKESK. The CDR3 runs 16 residues. Supplemented by reference TRBV14 and TRBJ1-3, the full variable domain reads EAGVTQFPSHSVIEKGQTVTLRCDPISGHDNLYWYRRVMGKEIKFLLHFVKESKQDESGMPNNRFLAERTGGTYSTLKVQPAELEDSGVYFCASSQDPRQAGNTIYFGEGSWLTVV.